The 18 T cell receptor beta chains below were found in one sample sequenced in a study of cytomegalovirus exposure and HLA in healthy donors. With 60 Vbeta and 13 Jbeta primers, the PCR was carried out. Using immunoSEQ multiplex PCR, the repertoire was profiled, and TCRdb retains in-frame clones only, with some absent. The table has 95,000 to 150,000 clones, 78% seen once. Sequenced input: PBMCs. All receptors come from a woman in her forties in good health and CMV-seronegative.

This chain links TRBV11-2 with TRBJ1-2; 8 bases map to TRBD1. This CDR3 contains 14 residues. Germline trimming cut 5 bases from V and 8 bases from J; bases unmatched to any gene: 10. The V gene's germline CDR1 is SGHAT and CDR2 FQNNGV. This chain's CDR3 is CASSPGDRMRGYTF. The CDR3 DNA reads as TGTGCCAGCAGCCCGGGGGACAGGATGCGGGGCTACACCTTC.

This clone was seen more than once but under ten times. This chain uses TRBV28 with TRBJ2-5; TRBD1 matches at 7 bases. Germline lookup yields CDR1 MDHEN and CDR2 SYDVKM. Trimming removed 2 bases from V and 2 bases from J; junction bases left unmatched: 8. This CDR3 contains 16 residues. CDR3 sequence: CASSLPHEGAQETQYF. Here the CDR3 DNA reads TGTGCCAGCAGTTTACCTCACGAGGGGGCTCAAGAGACCCAGTACTTC.

The chain links TRBV5-1 to TRBJ2-3; weak D call: TRBD1 (5 bases). Germline V gene data show CDR1 as SGHRS and CDR2 as YFSETQ. V lost 2 bases and J lost 3, with 13 bases in between. CDR3 length: 15 amino acids. The CDR3 DNA reads as TGCGCCAGCAGCTTCCCCGGACAATCTACAGATACGCAGTATTTT. It encodes CASSFPGQSTDTQYF.

This chain joins TRBV4-2 and TRBJ1-2; D remains unclear. The CDR3 extends over 16 amino acids. V was pared by 1 base and J by 0 bases, with 12 bases between. Germline-derived CDR1 and CDR2 are LGHNA and YNFKEQ. CDR3 amino acids: CASSQVTSRTNYGYTF. The DNA for the CDR3 is TGTGCCAGCAGCCAAGTGACAAGCCGGACTAACTATGGCTACACCTTC.

The CDR3 region has the DNA TGTGCCAGCAGTCCGCTGGGACTAGCGGGAGAGGGTTATACAGATACGCAGTATTTT. Its protein product is CASSPLGLAGEGYTDTQYF. V usage is TRBV28 and J usage is TRBJ2-3, with 14 bases lining up with TRBD2. The V and J ends lost 5 bases and 3 bases, in that order; junction bases with no gene match: 13. This CDR3 has 19 residues. The germline V gene encodes CDR1 MDHEN and CDR2 SYDVKM.

The J gene is TRBJ2-1, the V gene TRBV6-4; 7 nucleotides agree with TRBD1. The J segment lost 6 bases and the V segment lost 7 bases, leaving 9 bases of the junction unmatched. The CDR3 has 14 residues. Germline-derived CDR1 and CDR2 are MRHNA and SNTAGT. The CDR3 coding sequence is TGTGCCAGCATGGCGGACAGGACCTCCAATGAGCAGTTCTTC. Residues: CASMADRTSNEQFF.

A remark on this clone: The junction departs from the called germline gene at one end, perhaps through a read error. This sequence joins TRBV7-9 and TRBJ2-2, with D possibly TRBD1 on 5 matching bases. The CDR3 extends over 16 amino acids. The germline V gene has CDR1 SEHNR and CDR2 FQNEAQ (reference sequence). CDR3 sequence (DNA): TGTTCCAGCAGACCCAGGGATGTTACCAGGCCCGGTGAGCTGTTTTTT. Translating gives CSSRPRDVTRPGELFF.

The rearrangement links TRBV7-9 to TRBJ1-5; D uncertain. V was shortened by 5 bases and J by 2 bases, with 7 bases between the two germline ends. The CDR3 runs to 13 residues. Per germline, CDR1 SEHNR and CDR2 FQNEAQ (reference sequence). CDR3 in amino acids: CASSGEGNQPQHF. CDR3 sequence (DNA): TGTGCCAGCAGCGGAGAGGGCAATCAGCCCCAGCATTTT.

CDR3 nucleotides: TGCGCCAGCAGCTTGGCCGTGGAGGATACGCAGTATTTT. This gives the protein CASSLAVEDTQYF. V gene TRBV5-1 combines with J gene TRBJ2-3; D uncertain. The CDR3 is 13 residues long. V was cut by 0 bases and J by 6 bases, with 8 bases left in between. Germline V gene data show CDR1 as SGHRS and CDR2 as YFSETQ.

V gene TRBV7-2 combines with J gene TRBJ2-3; a possible D gene is TRBD2 (6 bases). Germline assignment: CDR1 SGHTA and CDR2 FQGNSA. The ends were cut back, 3 bases at V and 2 bases at J, with 15 bases in the middle. There are 16 residues in the CDR3. Written as DNA, the CDR3 is TGTGCCAGCAGCTTCCTCCTAGCGTTGAACACAGATACGCAGTATTTT. This codes for CASSFLLALNTDTQYF.

The gene calls are TRBV2 and TRBJ2-7; D remains unclear. The germline V gene encodes CDR1 SNHLY and CDR2 FYNNEI. Trimming stripped 4 bases from V and 0 bases from J, with 10 bases between. The CDR3 contains 14 residues. CDR3 sequence: CASSVGGYSYEQYF. For the CDR3, the DNA is TGTGCCAGCAGTGTAGGCGGCTACTCCTACGAGCAGTACTTC.

Concerning this clone itself: Germline is not matched at one junction end, which may reflect a read error. The rearrangement joins TRBV29-1 to TRBJ2-4, with a tentative D call TRBD1 (5 bases). This CDR3 is 11 amino acids long. CDR1 and CDR2 (germline): SQVTM, ANQGSEA. As DNA, the CDR3 is TGCAGCGTACACAGGCAAAACAGTCAGTACTTC. The encoded protein is CSVHRQNSQYF.

The CDR3 region has the DNA TGCGCCAGCAGCTTGGGGACAGCTACCGGGGAGCTGTTTTTT. Protein: CASSLGTATGELFF. The rearrangement links TRBV5-1 to TRBJ2-2, with D maybe TRBD1 (6 bases). The CDR3 sequence is 14 residues long. Trimming cost V 0 bases and J 5 bases, with 8 bases left between them. From germline, CDR1 is SGHRS and CDR2 YFSETQ.

The V call is TRBV6-1, the J call TRBJ2-7; 11 nucleotides align to TRBD1. CDR3 size: 14 residues. V lost 5 bases to trimming and J lost 6 bases; unmatched junction nucleotides: 6. Per the germline V gene, CDR1 is MNHNS and CDR2 is SASEGT. The CDR3 nucleotides read TGTGCCAGCAGTCGGGACAGGGGGGGATCCGAGCAGTACTTC. This codes for CASSRDRGGSEQYF.

The rearrangement uses TRBV7-2 and TRBJ1-2; D might be TRBD1 (5 bases). Per germline, CDR1 SGHTA and CDR2 FQGNSA. V dropped 3 bases and J dropped 0 bases, with 8 bases sitting between them. The CDR3 length is 14 residues. Here the CDR3 reads CASSFDSANYGYTF. The CDR3 DNA reads as TGTGCCAGCAGCTTCGACAGCGCTAACTATGGCTACACCTTC.

The chain is built from TRBV19 and TRBJ1-1; 8 bases align to TRBD1. In germline, CDR1 is LNHDA, CDR2 SQIVND (reference sequence). The CDR3 has 15 amino acids. V was pared by 3 bases and J by 0 bases, with 3 bases of the junction left unmatched. The CDR3 region is CASSINRGLNTEAFF. The CDR3 DNA reads as TGTGCCAGTAGTATCAACAGGGGGTTGAACACTGAAGCTTTCTTT.

The chain combines TRBV7-6 with TRBJ1-1; tentative D call: TRBD1 (5 bases). The CDR3 consists of 13 residues. Germline values: CDR1 SGHVS, CDR2 FNYEAQ. V was pared by 2 bases and J by 2 bases, with 6 bases between. CDR3 in DNA: TGTGCCAGCAGCTTACAGGGCAACACTGAAGCTTTCTTT. It translates to CASSLQGNTEAFF.

A remark on this clone: Relative to the germline gene, one junction end is altered; a read error may explain this. The gene calls are TRBV7-9 and TRBJ2-2; D not certain. The CDR3 loop spans 11 amino acids. Germline V gene lookup returns CDR1 SEHNR and CDR2 FQNEAQ (reference sequence). The chain's CDR3 is CSSSFEGELFF. CDR3 nucleotide sequence: TGTTCCAGCAGCTTCGAGGGGGAGCTGTTTTTT.